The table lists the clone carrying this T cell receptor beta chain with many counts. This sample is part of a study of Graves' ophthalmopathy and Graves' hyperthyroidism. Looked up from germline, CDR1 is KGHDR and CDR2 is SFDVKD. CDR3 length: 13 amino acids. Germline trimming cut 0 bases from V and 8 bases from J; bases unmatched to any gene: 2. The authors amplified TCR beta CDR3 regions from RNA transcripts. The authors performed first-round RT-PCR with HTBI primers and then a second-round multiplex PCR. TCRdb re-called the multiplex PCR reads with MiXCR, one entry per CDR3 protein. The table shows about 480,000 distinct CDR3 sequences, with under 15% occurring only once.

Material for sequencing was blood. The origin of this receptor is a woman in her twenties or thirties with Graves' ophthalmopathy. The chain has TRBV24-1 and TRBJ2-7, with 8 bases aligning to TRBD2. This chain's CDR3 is CATSDLTSGKQYF. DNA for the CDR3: TGTGCCACCAGTGATTTGACTAGCGGTAAGCAGTACTTC.